The TCR beta chain described here comes from a study of T cell responses to AZD1222 COVID-19 vaccine. Looking at the study overall: Second-dose recipients at about 4 or about 12 weeks were treated as one pooled group.

TCRdb's table, derived via immunoSEQ multiplex PCR, lists solely in-frame clones and lacks some. Seen here are about 100,000 clones, around 89% observed once, and the top ten hold about 1.7%. This CDR3 spans 14 amino acids. CDR1 is DFQATT, CDR2 SNEGSKA, per germline (reference sequence). V lost 3 bases to trimming and J lost 6 bases; unmatched junction nucleotides: 5. The chain is built from TRBV20-1 and TRBJ2-1; 10 nucleotides match TRBD2. The specimen comprised peripheral blood, sampled on day 0 of AZD1222 vaccination. The receptor was isolated from an adult in good health. CDR3 bases: TGCAGTGCTAGTATGCCTAGCGGGGGCAATGAGCAGTTCTTC. It encodes CSASMPSGGNEQFF.